Below are 27 T cell receptor beta chains sequenced from a single sample in a study of blood T cell repertoires in COVID-19 (dated by TCRdb to 2018 to 2021). Receptor amplification or capture employed the immunoSEQ multiplex PCR assay. This immuneACCESS table, as held by TCRdb, lists in-frame sequences with V and J called but not all clones. Of the missing ones, under half trace to an unresolved V gene in checked studies; the others have no known cause. In this sample the table shows about 49,000 clones, 87% of which occur a single time. 2% to 2.5% of the sample rests with the top ten. Sequencing was performed on peripheral blood. Source of these receptors: an elderly woman with COVID-19, enrolled during active disease.

The J gene is TRBJ1-6, the V gene TRBV11-1; possibly TRBD1 for D (5 bases). CDR3 length: 14 residues. V was cut by 2 bases and J by 8 bases, with 10 bases left in between. CDR1 is SGHAT, CDR2 FQDESV, per germline (reference sequence). The CDR3 is CASSLRGGDSPLHF. The CDR3 nucleotides read TGTGCCAGCAGCTTACGCGGGGGAGATTCACCCCTCCACTTT.

The chain joins TRBV4-1 to TRBJ2-1, with 9 bases aligning to TRBD2. The CDR3 totals 16 residues. CDR1 and CDR2 from the germline V gene are MGHRA and YSYEKL. Trimming took 0 bases from V and 7 from J; bases not matched to a gene: 7. In DNA, the CDR3 is TGCGCCAGCAGCCAAGAGGGCTCTAGCGGGACGAATGAGCAGTTCTTC. Residues: CASSQEGSSGTNEQFF.

This chain uses TRBV28 with TRBJ2-7; TRBD1 might be the D (6 bases). There are 16 residues in the CDR3. Trimming took 6 bases from V and 1 from J, leaving 19 bases between them. Looked up from germline, CDR1 is MDHEN and CDR2 is SYDVKM. For the CDR3, the DNA is TGTGCCAGCAGGCCGAACCTAGGGGGAAGATCCTACGAGCAGTACTTC. Amino acid sequence: CASRPNLGGRSYEQYF.

This clone was recorded once. The chain employs TRBV3-1 (or the pseudogene TRBV3-2) and TRBJ2-3, with 9 bases identical to TRBD2. CDR3 length equals 20 residues. V lost 0 bases and J lost 6; bases outside the gene matches: 19. Germline V lookup: CDR1 LGHDT, CDR2 YNNKEL (reference sequence). The CDR3 spells CASSQDLSLAGWGHGDTQYF. The CDR3 region has the DNA TGTGCCAGCAGCCAAGATCTTTCCCTAGCGGGATGGGGGCACGGGGATACGCAGTATTTT.

The rearrangement joins TRBV7-9 to TRBJ1-3, with a tentative D call TRBD1 (5 bases). This CDR3 spans 16 amino acids. Germline V gene lookup returns CDR1 SEHNR and CDR2 FQNEAQ (reference sequence). V was cut by 5 bases and J by 3 bases, with 17 bases left in between. In DNA, the CDR3 is TGTGCCAGCAGCATACAGGAAGAAGGGGATGGAAACACCATATATTTT. This codes for CASSIQEEGDGNTIYF.

This clone was seen only a few times. The same CDR3 can be traced to other DNA sequences in this sample. V and J are TRBV7-9 and TRBJ2-7; tentative D call: TRBD1 (6 bases). The CDR3 is made up of 14 amino acids. Germline lookup yields CDR1 SEHNR and CDR2 FQNEAQ (reference sequence). Trimming pared 3 bases from V and 1 base from J, leaving 10 bases between. The CDR3 coding sequence is TGTGCCAGCAGCTTTGGACAGCCATCCTACGAGCAGTACTTC. It yields the protein CASSFGQPSYEQYF. Full variable domain (remainder filled in from reference TRBV7-9 and TRBJ2-7): DTGVSQNPRHKITKRGQNVTFRCDPISEHNRLYWYRQTLGQGPEFLTYFQNEAQLEKSRLLSDRFSAERPKGSFSTLEIQRTEQGDSAMYLCASSFGQPSYEQYFGPGTRLTVT.

The rearrangement joins TRBV28 to TRBJ2-5, with 8 bases identical to TRBD2. Germline CDR1 and CDR2: MDHEN and SYDVKM. The CDR3 contains 14 residues. With V trimmed by 3 bases and J by 1 base, 1 base remained unmatched. This CDR3 is CASSFSGIQETQYF. Here the CDR3 DNA reads TGTGCCAGCAGTTTTAGCGGGATCCAAGAGACCCAGTACTTC.

Of note for this clone: The junction departs from the called germline gene at one end, perhaps through a read error. This chain uses TRBV7-7 with TRBJ2-3, with D unclear. The CDR3 contains 14 residues. CDR1 is SSHAT, CDR2 FNYEAQ, per germline (reference sequence). The CDR3, as DNA: TGTGCTAGCAGCCCTCGCAGGAGCACAGATACGCAGTATTTT. Translated, it gives CASSPRRSTDTQYF.

This clone was observed a single time. The rearrangement joins TRBV4-1 to TRBJ2-1; 7 nucleotides line up with TRBD1. The CDR3 has 15 residues. Losses at the gene ends were 4 bases for V and 4 bases for J; bases not matched to a gene: 7. Looked up from germline, CDR1 is MGHRA and CDR2 is YSYEKL. Here the CDR3 reads CASSPGTEKYNEQFF. For the CDR3, the DNA is TGCGCCAGCAGCCCCGGGACAGAAAAATACAATGAGCAGTTCTTC.

The chain has TRBV6-5 and TRBJ1-1, with 8 nucleotides matching TRBD1. This CDR3 is built from 14 residues. Germline V CDR1 and CDR2: MNHEY, SVGAGI. J was trimmed by 0 bases and V by 7 bases; bases with no gene match: 4. The CDR3 loop reads CASTGQGLNTEAFF. Written as DNA, the CDR3 is TGTGCCAGCACCGGACAGGGATTGAACACTGAAGCTTTCTTT.

The chain is built from TRBV6-5 and TRBJ1-2, with a tentative D call TRBD1 (5 bases). The V gene's germline CDR1 is MNHEY and CDR2 SVGAGI. This CDR3 region has 15 residues. The V and J ends lost 4 bases and 4 bases respectively, with 16 bases between them. The CDR3 sequence is CASSLGGIGRYGYTF. The CDR3 DNA reads as TGTGCCAGCAGTTTGGGGGGGATAGGACGCTATGGCTACACCTTC.

This clone was seen a few times. The chain joins TRBV6-1 to TRBJ1-5, with 9 bases fitting TRBD1. After removal of 3 bases from V and 2 bases from J, the junction contained 11 bases not matched to a gene. CDR3 length: 18 residues. Germline V gene sequence: CDR1 MNHNS, CDR2 SASEGT. CDR3 loop: CASSDISGTGFGNQPQHF. The CDR3 DNA is TGTGCCAGCAGTGATATTTCCGGGACAGGGTTCGGCAATCAGCCCCAGCATTTT.

This chain links TRBV27 with TRBJ1-1, with TRBD1 matching over 8 bases. Germline loops: CDR1 MNHEY, CDR2 SMNVEV (reference sequence). V was pared by 7 bases and J by 4 bases, with 8 bases of the junction left unmatched. This CDR3 is 14 amino acids long. CDR3 in DNA: TGTGCCAGCATGCACGGGACAGGACCCACTGAAGCTTTCTTT. This sequence encodes CASMHGTGPTEAFF.

The rearrangement joins TRBV14 to TRBJ2-3; D uncertain. The CDR3 sequence is 13 residues long. Per germline, CDR1 SGHDN and CDR2 FVKESK. Deletions cut 5 bases from V and 8 bases from J, with 14 bases between. The CDR3 region is CASSVAPVGTQYF. CDR3 DNA: TGTGCCAGCAGCGTAGCCCCCGTGGGTACGCAGTATTTT.

In its sample, this clone was seen a few times. The chain carries TRBV5-1 and TRBJ1-4, with D uncertain. The CDR3 extends over 14 amino acids. Trimming took 3 bases from V and 0 from J, leaving 6 bases between them. Per the germline V gene, CDR1 is SGHRS and CDR2 is YFSETQ. The chain's CDR3 is CASSSGSTNEKLFF. In DNA form, the CDR3 reads TGCGCCAGCAGCTCGGGGTCAACTAATGAAAAACTGTTTTTT.

The J gene is TRBJ2-1, the V gene TRBV27; D possibly corresponds to TRBD1 (5 bases). The CDR3 extends over 16 amino acids. Germline CDR1 is MNHEY and CDR2 is SMNVEV (reference sequence). V lost 5 bases and J 2 bases, leaving 16 bases between the germline ends. Here the CDR3 reads CASSLRTTLPYNEQFF. The CDR3 coding sequence is TGTGCCAGCAGTCTCCGGACAACTCTCCCCTACAATGAGCAGTTCTTC.

Written as DNA, the CDR3 is TGTGCCAGCAGGCCCAGACAGGGCGAGGGCACTGAAGCTTTCTTT. Its translation is CASRPRQGEGTEAFF. This chain joins TRBV27 and TRBJ1-1; 7 nucleotides match TRBD1. The CDR3 has 15 residues. Unmatched junction bases numbered 11, after V lost 6 bases and J lost 4 bases. The V gene's germline CDR1 is MNHEY and CDR2 SMNVEV (reference sequence).

The chain is built from TRBV5-1 and TRBJ2-7; TRBD2 matches 9 bases. The J segment lost 5 bases and the V segment lost 0 bases, leaving 6 bases of the junction unmatched. The CDR3 is 15 amino acids. CDR1 and CDR2 from the germline V gene are SGHRS and YFSETQ. CDR3 DNA sequence: TGCGCCAGCAGCTTGGATCGAGCGGGAGGTCACGAGCAGTACTTC. Translation: CASSLDRAGGHEQYF.

This clone was detected once. The CDR3 coding sequence is TGTGCCACCAGCAGACCTCCTTCGGCCGGGAGGACAGATACGCAGTATTTT. The encoded protein is CATSRPPSAGRTDTQYF. V gene TRBV15 combines with J gene TRBJ2-3; 7 bases agree with TRBD2. This CDR3 has 17 amino acids. Germline V gene lookup returns CDR1 LNHNV and CDR2 YYDKDF (reference sequence). V trimming: 2 bases; J trimming: 3 bases; junction bases outside the gene matches: 11.

This clone was seen more than once but under ten times. CDR3 sequence reads: CASSDSGTGFYGYTF. CDR3 DNA sequence: TGTGCCAGCAGTGACTCCGGGACAGGCTTTTATGGCTACACCTTC. The chain carries TRBV6-4 and TRBJ1-2, with 8 bases that match TRBD1. CDR3 length equals 15 residues. CDR1 is MRHNA, CDR2 SNTAGT, per germline. V shed 0 bases and J 5 bases; nucleotides not matched to a gene: 5.

This sequence joins TRBV30 and TRBJ1-1, with a weak D call TRBD1 (6 bases). The V end was cut by 4 bases, the J end by 7 bases, with 22 bases between. The germline V gene has CDR1 GTSNPN and CDR2 SVGIG (reference sequence). This CDR3 is built from 15 residues. The chain's CDR3 is CAWTVTTSTGSEAFF. In DNA form, the CDR3 reads TGTGCCTGGACAGTAACCACATCGACAGGTAGTGAAGCTTTCTTT.

The rearrangement joins TRBV19 to TRBJ2-7; 8 nucleotides agree with TRBD1. Trimming removed 9 bases from V and 2 bases from J; junction bases left unmatched: 6. Germline values: CDR1 LNHDA, CDR2 SQIVND (reference sequence). The CDR3 extends over 13 amino acids. CDR3 loop: CARGRGRPYEQYF. CDR3 coding DNA: TGTGCCAGGGGCAGGGGGCGCCCCTACGAGCAGTACTTC.

The chain joins TRBV7-8 to TRBJ1-6; no firm D call. This CDR3 comprises 16 residues. The V end was cut by 4 bases, the J end by 4 bases, with 14 bases between. Germline values: CDR1 SGHVS, CDR2 FQNEAQ. This CDR3 is CASSSQALGYNSPLHF. The CDR3 DNA reads TGTGCCAGCAGCTCTCAGGCGCTTGGATATAATTCACCCCTCCACTTT.

This clone was picked up one time. This rearrangement joins TRBV7-9 to TRBJ2-1; 7 nucleotides match TRBD2. The CDR3 consists of 16 residues. The V segment lost 4 bases and the J segment 7 bases; nucleotides outside the gene matches: 13. Per germline, CDR1 SEHNR and CDR2 FQNEAQ (reference sequence). As DNA, the CDR3 is TGTGCCAGCAGCTCCCTCACGGGGGGTGCCTTGAATGAGCAGTTCTTC. Translating it yields CASSSLTGGALNEQFF.

CDR3 in amino acids: CASSLGDRGELQPQHF. CDR3 in DNA: TGTGCCAGCAGCTTAGGGGACAGGGGGGAACTTCAGCCCCAGCATTTT. The chain is built from TRBV7-9 and TRBJ1-5; 11 bases map to TRBD1. Germline CDR1 and CDR2: SEHNR and FQNEAQ (reference sequence). The CDR3 runs to 16 residues. V gave up 1 base and J gave up 6 bases; unmatched junction bases: 5. Full variable domain (rest looked up from reference TRBV7-9 and TRBJ1-5): DTGVSQNPRHKITKRGQNVTFRCDPISEHNRLYWYRQTLGQGPEFLTYFQNEAQLEKSRLLSDRFSAERPKGSFSTLEIQRTEQGDSAMYLCASSLGDRGELQPQHFGDGTRLSIL.

The chain has TRBV18 and TRBJ2-5; 7 nucleotides line up with TRBD1. Per the germline V gene, CDR1 is KGHSH and CDR2 is LQKENI. The J segment lost 2 bases and the V segment lost 4 bases, leaving 4 bases of the junction unmatched. This CDR3 region has 14 residues. The CDR3 DNA reads as TGTGCCAGCTCACGCCAGACAGGGCAAGAGACCCAGTACTTC. Its translation is CASSRQTGQETQYF.

This clone was observed a handful of times. The rearrangement joins TRBV7-9 to TRBJ1-1; D is uncertain. Deletions cut 5 bases from V and 2 bases from J, with 12 bases between. CDR3 size: 14 residues. Germline CDR1 reads SEHNR; CDR2 reads FQNEAQ (reference sequence). The CDR3 DNA reads TGTGCCAGCAGCCGAAGCGAGGGAAACACTGAAGCTTTCTTT. Residues: CASSRSEGNTEAFF.